This T cell receptor (beta chain) is from a study of blood T cell repertoires in COVID-19. Study at large: Collection of acute and convalescent COVID-19 samples took place in the United States, Italy and Spain.

With 2 bases clipped from V and 5 bases from J, the junction kept 3 bases outside the gene matches. The CDR3 is 15 amino acids. The V gene's germline CDR1 is SGHVS and CDR2 FQNEAQ. As handled by the study authors: Nucleated cell number was recorded as an estimate derived from reference gene primer amplification. Sequencing was performed with immunoSEQ multiplex PCR; in TCRdb, only in-frame clones are kept and a portion is missing. D and trimming come from the DNA, and the V and J calls and clone size come from that table. Here the sample spans a few hundred thousand clones, approximately 91% being singletons.

Material for sequencing was peripheral blood. This receptor was taken from a woman aged 60-75 years with acute or convalescent COVID-19. The chain uses TRBV7-8 and TRBJ2-2; 9 bases fit TRBD1. The CDR3 is CASSLPGTGTGELFF. The CDR3 DNA sequence: TGTGCCAGCAGCTTACCCGGGACAGGGACCGGGGAGCTGTTTTTT. The variable domain in full, with the rest retrieved from reference TRBV7-8 and TRBJ2-2, is GAGVSQSPRYKVAKRGQDVALRCDPISGHVSLFWYQQALGQGPEFLTYFQNEAQLDKSGLPSDRFFAERPEGSVSTLKIQRTQQEDSAVYLCASSLPGTGTGELFFGEGSRLTVL.